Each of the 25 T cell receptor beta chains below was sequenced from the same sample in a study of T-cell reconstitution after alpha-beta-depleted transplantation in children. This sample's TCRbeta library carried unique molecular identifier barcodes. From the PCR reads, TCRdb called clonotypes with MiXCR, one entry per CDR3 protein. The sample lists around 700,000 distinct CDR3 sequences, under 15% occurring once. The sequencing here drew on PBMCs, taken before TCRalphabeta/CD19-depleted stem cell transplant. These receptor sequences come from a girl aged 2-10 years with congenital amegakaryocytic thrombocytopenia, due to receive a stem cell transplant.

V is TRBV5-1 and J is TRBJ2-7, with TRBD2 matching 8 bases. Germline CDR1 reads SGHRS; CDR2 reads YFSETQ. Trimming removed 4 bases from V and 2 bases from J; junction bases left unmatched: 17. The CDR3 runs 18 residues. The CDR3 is CASSAVPSGQILTYEQYF. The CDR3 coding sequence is TGCGCCAGCAGCGCGGTACCTAGCGGGCAGATTCTGACCTACGAGCAGTACTTC.

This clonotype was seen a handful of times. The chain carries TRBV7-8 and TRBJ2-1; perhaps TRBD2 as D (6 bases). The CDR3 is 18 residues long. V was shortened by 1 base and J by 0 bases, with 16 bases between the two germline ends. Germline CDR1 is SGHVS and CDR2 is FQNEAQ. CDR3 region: CASSLVGYGGSSYNEQFF. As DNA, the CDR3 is TGTGCCAGCAGCTTAGTTGGGTACGGGGGTAGCTCCTACAATGAGCAGTTCTTC.

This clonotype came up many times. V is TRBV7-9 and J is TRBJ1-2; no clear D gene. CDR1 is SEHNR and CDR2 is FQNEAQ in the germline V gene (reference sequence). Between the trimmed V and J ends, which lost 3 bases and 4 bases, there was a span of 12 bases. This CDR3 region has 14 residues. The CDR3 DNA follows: TGTGCCAGCAGCTTGACGGGGAGGGCCTATGGCTACACCTTC. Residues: CASSLTGRAYGYTF.

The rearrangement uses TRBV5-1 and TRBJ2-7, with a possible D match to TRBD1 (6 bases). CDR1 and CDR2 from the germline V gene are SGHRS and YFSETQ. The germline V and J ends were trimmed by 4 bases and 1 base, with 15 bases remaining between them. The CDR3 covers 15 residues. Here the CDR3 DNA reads TGCGCCAGCAGCCCGATCCGGCAGGGGTCCTACGAGCAGTACTTC. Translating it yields CASSPIRQGSYEQYF.

The CDR3, as DNA: TGCAGTGCTAGAGACGGTCCGCGGTATGAGCAGTTCTTC. It translates to CSARDGPRYEQFF. This chain links TRBV20-1 with TRBJ2-1; D is unclear. Per the germline V gene, CDR1 is DFQATT and CDR2 is SNEGSKA (reference sequence). The CDR3 is 13 residues long. V lost 0 bases and J lost 8, with 11 bases in between.

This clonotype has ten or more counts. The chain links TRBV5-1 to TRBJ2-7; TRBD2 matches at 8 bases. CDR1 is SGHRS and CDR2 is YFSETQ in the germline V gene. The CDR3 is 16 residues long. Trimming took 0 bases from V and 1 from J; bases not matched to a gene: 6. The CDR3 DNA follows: TGCGCCAGCAGCTTGGGGTCGGGAGGGTATTCCTACGAGCAGTACTTC. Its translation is CASSLGSGGYSYEQYF.

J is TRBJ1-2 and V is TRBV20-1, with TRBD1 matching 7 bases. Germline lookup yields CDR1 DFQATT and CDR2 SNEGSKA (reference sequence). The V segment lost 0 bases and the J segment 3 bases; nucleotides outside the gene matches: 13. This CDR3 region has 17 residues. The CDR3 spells CSARDQLIRGSDYGYTF. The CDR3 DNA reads TGCAGTGCTAGAGATCAATTGATCAGGGGGTCGGACTATGGCTACACCTTC.

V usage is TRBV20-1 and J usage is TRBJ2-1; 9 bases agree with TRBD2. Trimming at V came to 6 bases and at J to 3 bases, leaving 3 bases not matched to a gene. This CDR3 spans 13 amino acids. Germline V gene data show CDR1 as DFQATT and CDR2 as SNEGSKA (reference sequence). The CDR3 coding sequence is TGCAGTGCAAGGACTAGCGACTACAATGAGCAGTTCTTC. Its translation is CSARTSDYNEQFF.

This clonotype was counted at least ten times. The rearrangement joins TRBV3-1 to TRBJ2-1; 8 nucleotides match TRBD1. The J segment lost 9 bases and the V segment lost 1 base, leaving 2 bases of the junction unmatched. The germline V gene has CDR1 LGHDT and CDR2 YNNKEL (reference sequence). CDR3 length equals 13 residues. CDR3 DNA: TGTGCCAGCAGCCAAGGACAGGGGACTGAGCAGTTCTTC. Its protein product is CASSQGQGTEQFF.

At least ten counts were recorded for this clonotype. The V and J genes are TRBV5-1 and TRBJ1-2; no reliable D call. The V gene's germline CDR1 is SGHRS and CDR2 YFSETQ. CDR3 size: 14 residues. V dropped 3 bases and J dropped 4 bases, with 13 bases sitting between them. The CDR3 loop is CASSSRRALYGYTF. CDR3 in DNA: TGCGCCAGCAGCTCCCGACGGGCCCTCTATGGCTACACCTTC.

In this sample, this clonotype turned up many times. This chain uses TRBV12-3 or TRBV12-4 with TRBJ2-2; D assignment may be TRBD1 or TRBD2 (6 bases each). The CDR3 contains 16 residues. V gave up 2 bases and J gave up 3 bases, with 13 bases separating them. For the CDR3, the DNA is TGTGCCAGCAGTTTACCCGGGGGCAGGGACACCGGGGAGCTGTTTTTT. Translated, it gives CASSLPGGRDTGELFF.

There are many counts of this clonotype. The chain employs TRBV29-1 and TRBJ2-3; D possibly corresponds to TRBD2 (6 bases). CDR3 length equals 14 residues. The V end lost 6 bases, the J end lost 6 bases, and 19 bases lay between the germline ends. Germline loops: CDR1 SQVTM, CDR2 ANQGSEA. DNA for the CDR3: TGCAGCGTGCAGGACTATGGGGAGAGGGATACGCAGTATTTT. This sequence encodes CSVQDYGERDTQYF.

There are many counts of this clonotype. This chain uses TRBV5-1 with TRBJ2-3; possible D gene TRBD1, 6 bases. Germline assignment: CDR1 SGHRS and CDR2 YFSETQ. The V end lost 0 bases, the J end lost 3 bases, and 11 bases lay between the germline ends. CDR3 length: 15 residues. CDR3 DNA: TGCGCCAGCAGCTTGGGGGGACAACAAACAGATACGCAGTATTTT. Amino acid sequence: CASSLGGQQTDTQYF.

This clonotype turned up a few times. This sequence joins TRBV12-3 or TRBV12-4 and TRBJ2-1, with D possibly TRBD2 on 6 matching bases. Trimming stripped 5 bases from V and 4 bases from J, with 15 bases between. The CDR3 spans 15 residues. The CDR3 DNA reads TGTGCCAGCAGTCCCGGGACTCCAGATTACAATGAGCAGTTCTTC. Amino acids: CASSPGTPDYNEQFF.

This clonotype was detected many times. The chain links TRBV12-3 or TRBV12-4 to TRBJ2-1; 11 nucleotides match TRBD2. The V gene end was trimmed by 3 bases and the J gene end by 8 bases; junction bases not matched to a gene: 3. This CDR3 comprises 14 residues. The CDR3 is CASSLTSGMDEQFF. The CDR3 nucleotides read TGTGCCAGCAGTTTGACTAGCGGGATGGATGAGCAGTTCTTC.

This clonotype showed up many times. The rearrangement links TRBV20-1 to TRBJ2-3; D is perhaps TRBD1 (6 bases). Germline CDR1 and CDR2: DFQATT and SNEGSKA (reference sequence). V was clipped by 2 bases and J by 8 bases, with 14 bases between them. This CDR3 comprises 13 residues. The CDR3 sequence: CSARTRGGTTQYF. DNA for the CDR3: TGCAGTGCTAGAACTAGAGGGGGTACTACGCAGTATTTT.

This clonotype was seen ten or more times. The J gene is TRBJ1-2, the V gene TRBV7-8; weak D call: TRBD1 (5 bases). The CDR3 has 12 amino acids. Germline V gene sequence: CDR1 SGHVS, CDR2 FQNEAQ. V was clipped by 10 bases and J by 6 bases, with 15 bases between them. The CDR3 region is CAMQGEGDGYTF. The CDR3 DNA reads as TGTGCCATGCAAGGGGAAGGGGATGGCTACACCTTC.

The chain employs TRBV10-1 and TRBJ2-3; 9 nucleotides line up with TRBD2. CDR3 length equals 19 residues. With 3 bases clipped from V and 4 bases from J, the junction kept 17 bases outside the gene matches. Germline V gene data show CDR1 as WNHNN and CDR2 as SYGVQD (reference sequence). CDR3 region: CASSDPASGNMPPADTQYF. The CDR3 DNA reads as TGCGCCAGCAGTGATCCGGCTAGCGGGAATATGCCCCCCGCAGATACGCAGTATTTT.

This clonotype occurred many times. The chain's CDR3 is CASSLHSGVNTEAFF. CDR3 coding DNA: TGTGCCAGCAGTTTGCATAGCGGGGTTAACACTGAAGCTTTCTTT. The chain carries TRBV12-3 or TRBV12-4 and TRBJ1-1; no definite D call. Trimming cost V 3 bases and J 2 bases, with 13 bases left between them. The CDR3 contains 15 residues.

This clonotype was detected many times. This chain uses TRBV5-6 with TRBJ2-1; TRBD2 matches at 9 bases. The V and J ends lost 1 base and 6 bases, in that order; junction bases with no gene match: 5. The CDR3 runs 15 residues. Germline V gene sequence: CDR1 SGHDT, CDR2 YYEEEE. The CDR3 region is CASSLFAGGSNEQFF. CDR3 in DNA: TGTGCCAGCAGCTTGTTTGCGGGAGGGAGCAATGAGCAGTTCTTC.

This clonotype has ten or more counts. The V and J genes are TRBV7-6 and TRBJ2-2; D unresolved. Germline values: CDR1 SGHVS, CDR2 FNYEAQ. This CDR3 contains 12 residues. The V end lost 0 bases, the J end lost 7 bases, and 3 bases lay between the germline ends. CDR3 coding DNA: TGTGCCAGCAGCTTAGCACGCGGGGAGCTGTTTTTT. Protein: CASSLARGELFF.

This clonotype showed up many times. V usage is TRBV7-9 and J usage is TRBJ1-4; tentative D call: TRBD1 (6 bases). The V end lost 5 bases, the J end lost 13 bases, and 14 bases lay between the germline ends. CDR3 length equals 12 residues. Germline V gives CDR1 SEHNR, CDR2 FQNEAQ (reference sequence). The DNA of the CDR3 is TGTGCCAGCAGCCACGACGGAGGGGGACTGTTTTTT. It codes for CASSHDGGGLFF.

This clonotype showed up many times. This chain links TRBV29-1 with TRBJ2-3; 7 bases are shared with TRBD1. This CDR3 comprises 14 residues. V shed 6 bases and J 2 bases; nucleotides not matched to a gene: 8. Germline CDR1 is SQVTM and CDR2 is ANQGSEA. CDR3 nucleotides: TGCAGCGTAACGGACAGGCGTATCACAGATACGCAGTATTTT. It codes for CSVTDRRITDTQYF.

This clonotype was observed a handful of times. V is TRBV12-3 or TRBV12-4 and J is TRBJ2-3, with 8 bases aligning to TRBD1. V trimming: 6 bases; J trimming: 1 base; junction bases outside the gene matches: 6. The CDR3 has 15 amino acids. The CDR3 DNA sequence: TGTGCCAGCAGCCGGGACAGGCCGGGCACAGATACGCAGTATTTT. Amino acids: CASSRDRPGTDTQYF.

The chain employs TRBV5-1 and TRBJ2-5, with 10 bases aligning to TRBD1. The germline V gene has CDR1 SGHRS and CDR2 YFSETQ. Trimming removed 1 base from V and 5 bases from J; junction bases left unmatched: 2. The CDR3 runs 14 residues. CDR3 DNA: TGCGCCAGCAGCTTGACGGGACAGGGGGAGACCCAGTACTTC. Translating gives CASSLTGQGETQYF. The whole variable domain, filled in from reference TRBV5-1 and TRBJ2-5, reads KAGVTQTPRYLIKTRGQQVTLSCSPISGHRSVSWYQQTPGQGLQFLFEYFSETQRNKGNFPGRFSGRQFSNSRSEMNVSTLELGDSALYLCASSLTGQGETQYFGPGTRLLVL.